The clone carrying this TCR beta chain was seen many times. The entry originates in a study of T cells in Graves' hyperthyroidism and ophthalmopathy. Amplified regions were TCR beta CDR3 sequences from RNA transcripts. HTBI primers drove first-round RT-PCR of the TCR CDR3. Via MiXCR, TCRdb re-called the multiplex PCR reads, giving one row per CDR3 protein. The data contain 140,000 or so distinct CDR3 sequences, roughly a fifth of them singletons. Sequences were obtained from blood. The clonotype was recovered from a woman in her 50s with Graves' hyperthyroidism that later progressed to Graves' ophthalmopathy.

The CDR3, as DNA: TGTGCCAGCAGCGTAGTAGGGAACGGGGAGCTGTTTTTT. It yields the protein CASSVVGNGELFF. V gene TRBV9 combines with J gene TRBJ2-2; D ambiguous. Germline V gene data show CDR1 as SGDLS and CDR2 as YYNGEE. CDR3 length: 13 residues. The V gene lost 0 bases and the J gene lost 7 bases, with 7 bases spanning the gap.